The following is a T cell receptor beta chain sequence with its context. PCR was performed using 60 Vbeta and 13 Jbeta primers. Assay used: immunoSEQ multiplex PCR; TCRdb lists only in-frame clones, some missing. The sample includes 90,000 to 130,000 clones, around 64% of them seen just once. This CDR3 is built from 17 residues. Unmatched junction bases numbered 13, after V lost 5 bases and J lost 4 bases. Germline values: CDR1 SGHTA, CDR2 FQGNSA. This sample was included in a study of cytomegalovirus exposure and HLA in healthy donors. The V and J genes are TRBV7-2 and TRBJ2-3, with 9 bases identical to TRBD2. This sequence originates from a woman aged 25 to 39 in good health and CMV-seronegative. Sequenced input: PBMCs. The CDR3 reads CASSPAWVAGAPDTQYF. CDR3 coding DNA: TGTGCCAGCAGCCCCGCTTGGGTAGCGGGAGCTCCAGATACGCAGTATTTT.